These 23 T cell receptor beta chains came from one sample sequenced in a study of naive and memory T cell subsets (TCRdb year 2017). Library creation used UMI-ligation and nested PCR. Instrument used: Illumina MiSeq. The beta constant-region primer was an equimolar mix of two oligonucleotides covering both TRBC1 and TRBC2. Four rounds of PCR, combining the SP2 primer with nested alpha and beta constant-region primers, were used to amplify the ligated cDNA. The raw public data were reprocessed by TCRdb itself: fastp quality trimming at Q25, MiXCR clonotype calling, in-frame beta chains only. Rows are combined by CDR3 protein, so each entry shows the most common genes and DNA. In this sample the table shows roughly 130,000 distinct CDR3 sequences, 35% to 40% of which occur a single time. The ten largest make up about 1% of the sample. The sample was central memory CD4+ T cells from blood. The cell subset or site label corresponds to: central memory, CD45RA- CD27+. These receptor sequences come from a human donor in good health.

This clonotype was counted between two and nine times. This chain joins TRBV2 and TRBJ1-5, with no clear D. The CDR3 has 15 amino acids. Germline loops: CDR1 SNHLY, CDR2 FYNNEI. V was pared by 7 bases and J by 0 bases, with 13 bases between. For the CDR3, the DNA is TGTGCCAGCACCATAGAGGCTGCTAGCAATCAGCCCCAGCATTTT. Its protein is CASTIEAASNQPQHF.

The rearrangement uses TRBV20-1 and TRBJ1-1; D call uncertain. Germline V gene lookup returns CDR1 DFQATT and CDR2 SNEGSKA (reference sequence). V was trimmed by 6 bases and J by 3 bases, leaving 14 bases between them. The CDR3 spans 13 residues. In DNA, the CDR3 is TGCAGTGCCCCCCCGGGTCGGGACACTGAAGCTTTCTTT. Amino acid sequence: CSAPPGRDTEAFF.

The chain uses TRBV28 and TRBJ2-7, with 10 nucleotides matching TRBD1. CDR1 MDHEN and CDR2 SYDVKM come from the germline V gene. The junction had 15 bases not matched to a gene; V was cut back by 6 bases and J by 4 bases. This CDR3 is built from 17 residues. The CDR3 coding sequence is TGTGCCAGCAGCCCTGCAAAAGGACAGGGGGGAGATTACGAGCAGTACTTC. Translation gives CASSPAKGQGGDYEQYF.

This clonotype was observed many times. V usage is TRBV5-1 and J usage is TRBJ2-1; D gene uncertain. Germline assignment: CDR1 SGHRS and CDR2 YFSETQ. V was clipped by 0 bases and J by 5 bases, with 15 bases between them. The CDR3 is made up of 16 amino acids. CDR3 amino acids: CASSLARKALNNEQFF. The CDR3 DNA follows: TGCGCCAGCAGCTTGGCCAGAAAGGCTTTGAACAATGAGCAGTTCTTC.

The rearrangement joins TRBV7-9 to TRBJ2-1; 8 bases match TRBD2. This CDR3 region has 16 residues. Trimming removed 9 bases from V and 4 bases from J; junction bases left unmatched: 14. Germline values: CDR1 SEHNR, CDR2 FQNEAQ (reference sequence). The CDR3 coding sequence is TGTGCCAGTACCTTCCCGGGGGGGGGACAATACAATGAGCAGTTCTTC. Its protein is CASTFPGGGQYNEQFF.

This clonotype was observed a few times. V gene TRBV20-1 combines with J gene TRBJ2-7, with D possibly being TRBD2 (6 bases). CDR1 and CDR2 from the germline V gene are DFQATT and SNEGSKA (reference sequence). The V gene lost 3 bases and the J gene lost 4 bases, with 13 bases spanning the gap. This CDR3 is 13 amino acids long. The CDR3 DNA reads as TGCAGTGCTAGCCCAGCGGGTGTTTACGAGCAGTACTTC. It specifies CSASPAGVYEQYF.

The chain is built from TRBV28 and TRBJ1-5, with a possible D match to TRBD1 (5 bases). The CDR3 is 15 residues long. Trimming removed 3 bases at V and 4 bases at J, with 13 bases between. CDR1 and CDR2 (germline): MDHEN, SYDVKM. The CDR3: CASSFRGSHNQPQHF. The CDR3, as DNA: TGTGCCAGCAGTTTTCGGGGCAGCCATAATCAGCCCCAGCATTTT.

The chain has TRBV6-4 and TRBJ1-5, with D possibly matching TRBD1 (5 bases). The CDR3 has 14 amino acids. V gave up 1 base and J gave up 5 bases, with 9 bases separating them. The germline gives CDR1 MRHNA, CDR2 SNTAGT. The CDR3 loop reads CASSDYRPHQPQHF. The CDR3 nucleotides read TGTGCCAGCAGTGACTACAGGCCTCATCAGCCCCAGCATTTT.

In this sample, this clonotype turned up a few times. The chain is built from TRBV5-1 and TRBJ2-5; possibly TRBD1 for D (5 bases). This CDR3 has 15 amino acids. Trimming pared 0 bases from V and 1 base from J, leaving 10 bases between. Per germline, CDR1 SGHRS and CDR2 YFSETQ. Here the CDR3 DNA reads TGCGCCAGCAGCTTGGGTGGAAGGGGCCAAGAGACCCAGTACTTC. Amino acids: CASSLGGRGQETQYF.

V is TRBV7-3 and J is TRBJ2-1, with TRBD2 matching 11 bases. The CDR3 is 15 residues long. After removal of 5 bases from V and 7 bases from J, the junction contained 7 bases not matched to a gene. Germline assignment: CDR1 SGHTA and CDR2 FQGTGA. The CDR3 is CASSRLAGTGNEQFF. The CDR3 DNA is TGTGCCAGCAGCCGACTAGCGGGGACAGGGAATGAGCAGTTCTTC.

This clonotype was seen a handful of times. V is TRBV29-1 and J is TRBJ1-1; D unclear. Per germline, CDR1 SQVTM and CDR2 ANQGSEA. V lost 4 bases and J lost 4, with 16 bases in between. The CDR3 is made up of 14 amino acids. This CDR3 reads CSVGGALVSTEAFF. The CDR3, as DNA: TGCAGCGTTGGTGGAGCGTTAGTGAGCACTGAAGCTTTCTTT.

The sample holds a few counts of this clonotype. The CDR3 sequence: CASSARRTRVDTEAFF. CDR3 nucleotides: TGTGCCAGCAGTGCCCGGAGGACCAGGGTAGACACTGAAGCTTTCTTT. This chain joins TRBV2 and TRBJ1-1; a possible D gene is TRBD1 (5 bases). The CDR3 runs to 16 residues. Germline V gene lookup returns CDR1 SNHLY and CDR2 FYNNEI. Trimming pared 4 bases from V and 3 bases from J, leaving 18 bases between.

This chain links TRBV20-1 with TRBJ2-3; 10 bases match TRBD1. Germline V CDR1 and CDR2: DFQATT, SNEGSKA (reference sequence). The junction had 11 bases not matched to a gene; V was cut back by 6 bases and J by 5 bases. This CDR3 has 15 amino acids. This CDR3 is CSASPGTGALDTQYF. In nucleotides, the CDR3 is TGCAGTGCGTCTCCCGGGACAGGGGCCTTAGATACGCAGTATTTT.

The table lists this clonotype with a few counts. This CDR3 is CATSTRDRAYEQYF. The CDR3, as DNA: TGTGCCACAAGTACCCGGGACAGGGCCTACGAGCAGTACTTC. The J gene is TRBJ2-7, the V gene TRBV12-3 or TRBV12-4, with 9 bases that match TRBD1. The CDR3 extends over 14 amino acids. Trimming cost V 10 bases and J 2 bases; bases outside gene matches: 9.

This clonotype came up a few times. The chain links TRBV6-5 to TRBJ2-7; D unresolved. Germline lookup yields CDR1 MNHEY and CDR2 SVGAGI. The CDR3 totals 14 residues. The ends were cut back, 0 bases at V and 1 base at J, with 7 bases in the middle. Here the CDR3 DNA reads TGTGCCAGCAGTTACTCTTATAAGTCCTACGAGCAGTACTTC. Amino acids: CASSYSYKSYEQYF.

This clonotype is classed as medium-sized. V and J are TRBV7-8 and TRBJ2-1; D possibly corresponds to TRBD1 (6 bases). The CDR3 has 13 residues. V lost 5 bases, J lost 4 bases, and 9 bases lay in between. Germline CDR1 is SGHVS and CDR2 is FQNEAQ. The CDR3, as DNA: TGTGCCAGCAGCCCACAGGGTTACAATGAGCAGTTCTTC. Its translation is CASSPQGYNEQFF.

The chain has TRBV24-1 and TRBJ2-1; D may match TRBD1 or TRBD2 (6 bases each). CDR3 length: 15 amino acids. Trimming took off 9 bases at V and 4 bases at J, with 18 bases between the two ends. In germline, CDR1 is KGHDR, CDR2 SFDVKD. The CDR3 is CATGDNRGSYNEQFF. The CDR3 DNA sequence: TGTGCCACCGGGGACAACCGGGGGTCTTACAATGAGCAGTTCTTC.

This clonotype showed up just a few times. The chain joins TRBV5-1 to TRBJ2-3; 7 bases are shared with TRBD1. The length of the CDR3 is 14 residues. Trimming cost V 1 base and J 7 bases; bases outside gene matches: 6. Germline loops: CDR1 SGHRS, CDR2 YFSETQ. In nucleotides, the CDR3 is TGCGCCAGCAGCTTGACAGGGGAGAAAAATACGCAGTATTTT. It yields the protein CASSLTGEKNTQYF.

The V call is TRBV18, the J call TRBJ1-1, with a weak D call TRBD1 (5 bases). The ends were cut back, 4 bases at V and 2 bases at J, with 14 bases in the middle. Germline values: CDR1 KGHSH, CDR2 LQKENI. The CDR3 runs to 15 residues. DNA for the CDR3: TGTGCCAGCTCACGGGGGGAGATAAGAAACACTGAAGCTTTCTTT. Translating it yields CASSRGEIRNTEAFF.

This rearrangement joins TRBV12-3 or TRBV12-4 to TRBJ2-7; 10 bases fit TRBD2. The CDR3 extends over 15 amino acids. Trimming cost V 5 bases and J 5 bases; bases outside gene matches: 9. Written as DNA, the CDR3 is TGTGCCAGCAGTCTGGGAGCGGGAGGGCCCAACGAGCAGTACTTC. As protein: CASSLGAGGPNEQYF.

This clonotype was counted only a few times. The rearrangement uses TRBV28 and TRBJ2-7, with D perhaps matching TRBD1 (6 bases). CDR3 size: 15 residues. Trimming stripped 3 bases from V and 7 bases from J, with 19 bases between. Looked up from germline, CDR1 is MDHEN and CDR2 is SYDVKM. The CDR3 sequence: CASSLGSTGWGEQYF. CDR3 in DNA: TGTGCCAGCAGTTTGGGATCGACAGGTTGGGGGGAGCAGTACTTC.

The rearrangement links TRBV10-3 to TRBJ1-1; D is unclear. V lost 11 bases to trimming and J lost 0 bases, with 13 bases between them. Germline V gene data show CDR1 as ENHRY and CDR2 as SYGVKD. This CDR3 region has 13 residues. The CDR3 sequence: CAVQRDLNTEAFF. For the CDR3, the DNA is TGTGCCGTCCAGAGGGATTTGAACACTGAAGCTTTCTTT.

This clonotype was counted only a few times. Being one base from a much bigger clone, this may be a read error. In DNA form, the CDR3 reads TGTGCCAGCACCTCCACAGATACGCAGTATTTT. This gives the protein CASTSTDTQYF. J is TRBJ2-3 and V is TRBV6-5; D is ambiguous. The CDR3 is 11 amino acids. The V gene's germline CDR1 is MNHEY and CDR2 SVGAGI. V gave up 7 bases and J gave up 2 bases, with 4 bases separating them.